This entry concerns a single TCR beta chain. Researchers ran the PCR with 60 Vbeta and 13 Jbeta primers. Clones were sequenced by immunoSEQ multiplex PCR, and TCRdb holds only the in-frame ones, with some missing. The table lists a few hundred thousand clones, 70% to 85% of them singletons, with 0.22% in the top ten. The sample belongs to a study of cytomegalovirus exposure and HLA in healthy donors. This CDR3 comprises 13 residues. Germline V gives CDR1 MNHEY, CDR2 SVGAGI. V was shortened by 5 bases and J by 11 bases, with 16 bases between the two germline ends. Source material: PBMCs. The rearrangement uses TRBV6-5 and TRBJ1-3; D is possibly TRBD1 (6 bases). This clonotype was obtained from a girl aged 2 to 10 in good health and CMV-seronegative. DNA of the CDR3: TGTGCCAGCAGTGAAGGACAGCTCTCTCCCATATATTTT. As protein: CASSEGQLSPIYF.